The T cell receptor beta chain described here comes from a study of blood T cell repertoires in COVID-19. As for the study in general: Acute and convalescent COVID-19 specimens originated in the United States, Italy and Spain.

With V trimmed by 9 bases and J by 0 bases, 3 bases remained unmatched. Germline CDR1 and CDR2: LNHDA and SQIVND (reference sequence). CDR3 length: 14 amino acids. TCRdb's table, derived via immunoSEQ multiplex PCR, lists solely in-frame clones and lacks some. The sample consists of roughly 290,000 clones, approximately 86% of them appearing once. The chain has TRBV19 and TRBJ2-2, with 8 bases that match TRBD1. The TCR was taken from a human donor with COVID-19, enrolled during active disease. The donor label of this sample is uncertain. The source material was peripheral blood. The CDR3 reads CASLQGANTGELFF. As DNA, the CDR3 is TGTGCCAGCCTACAGGGGGCGAACACCGGGGAGCTGTTTTTT.